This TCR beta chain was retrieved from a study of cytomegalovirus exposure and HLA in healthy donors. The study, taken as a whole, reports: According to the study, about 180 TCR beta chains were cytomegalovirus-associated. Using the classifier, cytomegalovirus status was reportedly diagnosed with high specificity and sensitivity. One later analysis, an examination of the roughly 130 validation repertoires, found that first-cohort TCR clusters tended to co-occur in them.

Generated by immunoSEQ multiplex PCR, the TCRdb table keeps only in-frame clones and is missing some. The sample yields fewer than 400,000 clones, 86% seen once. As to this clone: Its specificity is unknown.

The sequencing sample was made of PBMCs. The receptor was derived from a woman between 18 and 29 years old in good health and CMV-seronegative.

The CDR3 region has the DNA TGCGCCAGCAGCCAAGGCGGACAGGGGAGTTTTAGCACAGATACGCAGTATTTT. The encoded protein is CASSQGGQGSFSTDTQYF. The rearrangement links TRBV4-3 to TRBJ2-3; TRBD1 aligns across 9 bases. The CDR3 totals 18 residues. Germline lookup yields CDR1 LGHNA and CDR2 YSLEER. V lost 1 base, J lost 0 bases, and 8 bases stayed unmatched.